This T cell receptor beta chain comes out of a study of blood T cell repertoires in COVID-19. Per the original methods: Estimation of nucleated cell counts relied on the amplification of reference gene primers. The protocol was immunoSEQ multiplex PCR, while the TCRdb copy is restricted to in-frame clones and leaves out a portion. V and J calls and clone size are copied from that table; D and trimming were computed from the DNA. This sample yields fewer than 300,000 clones, of which approximately 85% are seen a single time; 0.75% to 0.95% belongs to the top ten. The CDR3 sequence is 12 residues long. Per germline, CDR1 SGHTA and CDR2 FQGTGA. V dropped 4 bases and J dropped 1 base, with 3 bases sitting between them.

The sample consisted of peripheral blood. The chain employs TRBV7-3 and TRBJ2-3; D is undetermined. The receptor comes from a human donor with COVID-19, enrolled during active disease. The donor label of this sample is uncertain. The CDR3 sequence is CASSSGTDTQYF. The DNA of the CDR3 is TGTGCCAGCAGCTCGGGCACAGATACGCAGTATTTT.